This passage covers 22 T cell receptor beta chains from one sample sequenced in a study of human T cells and chemical hapten exposure. Time point of the sample: healthy volunteer bleed at 2 weeks. RNA extraction used unfractionated whole blood as the source of total RNA. From the RACE reads, TCRdb called clonotypes with MiXCR, one entry per CDR3 protein. The table includes approximately 97,000 distinct CDR3 sequences, approximately 9.7% detected once. Sequences were obtained from whole blood. The receptors were gathered from a female donor in good health. Some clones in this sample may be carry-over from other donors' samples.

Ten or more counts support this clonotype. The rearrangement uses TRBV7-9 and TRBJ2-5, with unresolved D. The CDR3 has 13 amino acids. V was shortened by 5 bases and J by 5 bases, with 12 bases between the two germline ends. The V gene's germline CDR1 is SEHNR and CDR2 FQNEAQ (reference sequence). The CDR3 is CASSPGSWETQYF. The CDR3 DNA sequence: TGTGCCAGCAGCCCGGGCAGTTGGGAGACCCAGTACTTC.

The chain combines TRBV13 with TRBJ1-1, with D unclear. The germline V and J ends were trimmed by 3 bases and 1 base, with 12 bases remaining between them. The germline CDR1 and CDR2 sequences are PRHDT and FYEKMQ (reference sequence). The CDR3 spans 15 residues. The CDR3 nucleotides read TGTGCCAGCAGCTTGGGGAAGGGTCGGAACACTGAAGCTTTCTTT. Amino acids: CASSLGKGRNTEAFF.

The table lists this clonotype with a few counts. The V and J genes are TRBV28 and TRBJ2-7; 12 bases match TRBD1. The CDR3 has 15 residues. Germline V CDR1 and CDR2: MDHEN, SYDVKM. V dropped 5 bases and J dropped 6; count of bases not matched to a gene: 8. The CDR3, as DNA: TGTGCCAGCAGTAGGGCCGGGACAGGGGGCATCGAGCAGTACTTC. The encoded protein is CASSRAGTGGIEQYF.

The chain carries TRBV20-1 and TRBJ2-1; 7 positions match TRBD1. V shed 5 bases, J shed 5 bases, and the junction held 9 bases outside the gene matches. CDR3 length: 14 residues. Germline V gene lookup returns CDR1 DFQATT and CDR2 SNEGSKA (reference sequence). The DNA of the CDR3 is TGCAGTGCTCTCCAGGGGGTCAGACACAATGAGCAGTTCTTC. Translated, it gives CSALQGVRHNEQFF.

This clonotype was found a few times. The chain is built from TRBV28 and TRBJ2-2, with a tentative D call TRBD2 (5 bases). Trimming pared 3 bases from V and 5 bases from J, leaving 19 bases between. From germline, CDR1 is MDHEN and CDR2 SYDVKM. The CDR3 spans 17 residues. The CDR3 here is CASSFPTVEGSTGELFF. Here the CDR3 DNA reads TGTGCCAGCAGTTTCCCGACGGTAGAGGGTTCAACCGGGGAGCTGTTTTTT.

This clonotype has more than one count but fewer than ten. The rearrangement links TRBV20-1 to TRBJ1-1, with TRBD1 as a possible D gene (6 bases). The V gene lost 1 base and the J gene lost 4 bases, with 10 bases spanning the gap. The CDR3 extends over 13 amino acids. The V gene's germline CDR1 is DFQATT and CDR2 SNEGSKA (reference sequence). CDR3 bases: TGCAGTGCTAGAGCCACCAGGGGCACTGAAGCTTTCTTT. It encodes CSARATRGTEAFF.

The rearrangement links TRBV5-1 to TRBJ1-5; D perhaps matches TRBD1 (5 bases). With 4 bases removed from V and 8 bases from J, the gap between germline ends came to 16 bases. The CDR3 loop spans 14 amino acids. Germline V gene lookup returns CDR1 SGHRS and CDR2 YFSETQ. The DNA of the CDR3 is TGCGCCAGCAGCCCGGGACCGGGAGAGGAGCCCCAGCATTTT. Translated, it gives CASSPGPGEEPQHF.

The chain has TRBV12-3 or TRBV12-4 and TRBJ2-5; 7 nucleotides line up with TRBD2. Trimming cost V 6 bases and J 4 bases; bases outside gene matches: 5. This CDR3 contains 13 residues. The chain's CDR3 is CASRRTGGETQYF. CDR3 nucleotides: TGTGCCAGCAGACGGACGGGGGGAGAGACCCAGTACTTC.

In its sample, this clonotype was seen many times. V is TRBV29-1 and J is TRBJ2-5, with TRBD2 as a possible D gene (5 bases). The germline V and J ends were trimmed by 7 bases and 2 bases, with 17 bases remaining between them. Per germline, CDR1 SQVTM and CDR2 ANQGSEA. The CDR3 sequence is 14 residues long. The CDR3: CSAPVRVGQETQYF. The CDR3 DNA sequence: TGCAGCGCCCCGGTGAGGGTTGGGCAAGAGACCCAGTACTTC. The full variable domain, with the rest looked up from reference TRBV29-1 and TRBJ2-5, is SAVISQKPSRDICQRGTSLTIQCQVDSQVTMMFWYRQQPGQSLTLIATANQGSEATYESGFVIDKFPISRPNLTFSTLTVSNMSPEDSSIYLCSAPVRVGQETQYFGPGTRLLVL.

The CDR3 DNA is TGTGCCAGCGGTGTGAGCGGGCCCGTTTCCTACGAGCAGTACTTC. The encoded protein is CASGVSGPVSYEQYF. This chain links TRBV12-3 or TRBV12-4 with TRBJ2-7, with D tentatively TRBD2 (6 bases). CDR3 length: 15 amino acids. Trimming took 8 bases from V and 1 from J, leaving 18 bases between them.

The J gene is TRBJ2-4, the V gene TRBV6-5; 10 bases align to TRBD1. Germline CDR1 MNHEY, CDR2 SVGAGI. The CDR3 contains 15 residues. J was trimmed by 7 bases and V by 6 bases; bases with no gene match: 9. CDR3 loop: CASSSDRGLRNIQYF. CDR3 sequence (DNA): TGTGCCAGCAGCTCGGACAGGGGGTTAAGGAACATTCAGTACTTC.

This clonotype has at least ten counts. The genes are TRBV12-3 or TRBV12-4 and TRBJ2-1, with a weak D call TRBD2 (5 bases). V was trimmed by 6 bases and J by 4 bases, leaving 22 bases between them. The CDR3 has 17 residues. Here the CDR3 DNA reads TGTGCCAGCAGACCAGGTACAGCGGACCAGTATTACAATGAGCAGTTCTTC. This translates into CASRPGTADQYYNEQFF.

This clonotype came up many times. The genes are TRBV6-2 or TRBV6-3 and TRBJ2-7; 9 bases agree with TRBD1. Germline CDR1 reads MNHEY; CDR2 reads SVGEGT. J gave up 5 bases and V 4 bases, and 3 bases lay outside the gene matches. There are 13 residues in the CDR3. The chain's CDR3 is CASSFDRGDEQYF. In DNA, the CDR3 is TGTGCCAGCAGTTTTGACAGGGGGGACGAGCAGTACTTC.

This clonotype has a handful of counts. This chain links TRBV7-2 with TRBJ2-1; TRBD2 matches 7 bases. V gave up 0 bases and J gave up 9 bases; unmatched junction bases: 5. Per germline, CDR1 SGHTA and CDR2 FQGNSA. CDR3 size: 14 residues. The CDR3 DNA is TGTGCCAGCAGCTTAGCGGGAGGGTCTATTGAGCAGTTCTTC. It yields the protein CASSLAGGSIEQFF.

This clonotype appeared many times. CDR3 in amino acids: CASTTDNTYEQYF. CDR3 sequence (DNA): TGTGCCAGCACCACAGACAACACCTACGAGCAGTACTTC. The chain links TRBV28 to TRBJ2-7; D remains unclear. From germline, CDR1 is MDHEN and CDR2 SYDVKM. Trimming cost V 7 bases and J 2 bases, with 12 bases left between them. The CDR3 extends over 13 amino acids.

This clonotype was counted between two and nine times. The rearrangement joins TRBV28 to TRBJ2-7, with TRBD2 matching over 7 bases. Per the germline V gene, CDR1 is MDHEN and CDR2 is SYDVKM. This CDR3 spans 15 amino acids. Losses at the gene ends were 4 bases for V and 2 bases for J; bases not matched to a gene: 8. As DNA, the CDR3 is TGTGCCAGCAGTTCTGGCGCTAGCGGCACCTACGAGCAGTACTTC. This codes for CASSSGASGTYEQYF.

This clonotype has only a few counts. One junction end does not reproduce the germline sequence, and a read error may be involved. The V gene is TRBV4-1, the J gene TRBJ2-7; no clear D. The CDR3 totals 12 residues. CDR1 and CDR2 (germline): MGHRA, YSYEKL. The CDR3 nucleotides read TGCGCCAGCAGCCAAGATCCACGAGTCTCTGACTTC. This gives the protein CASSQDPRVSDF.

This clonotype has ten or more counts. This chain connects TRBV5-1 to TRBJ2-7, with a tentative D call TRBD1 (5 bases). The CDR3 extends over 15 amino acids. Germline V lookup: CDR1 SGHRS, CDR2 YFSETQ. V gave up 2 bases and J gave up 0 bases, with 12 bases separating them. DNA of the CDR3: TGCGCCAGCAGCTTCGACAGATCAGTCTCCTACGAGCAGTACTTC. Its translation: CASSFDRSVSYEQYF.

At least ten counts were recorded for this clonotype. V and J are TRBV29-1 and TRBJ2-5; the D gene could be TRBD1 or TRBD2 (5 bases each). From germline, CDR1 is SQVTM and CDR2 ANQGSEA. Trimming removed 7 bases at V and 4 bases at J, with 16 bases between. CDR3 length: 13 residues. The CDR3 DNA reads as TGCAGCGCGGCCCAGCCAGGGAGAGAGACCCAGTACTTC. Translating gives CSAAQPGRETQYF.

Remarks on this clonotype: A read error may explain this, as a much larger clone is one base away. CDR3 coding DNA: TGTGCCACCAGTGATTACCCAGGGGGGTATGGCTACACCTTC. Translating it yields CATSDYPGGYGYTF. The chain combines TRBV24-1 with TRBJ1-2, with TRBD1 identical over 7 bases. The CDR3 is made up of 14 amino acids. The junction had 4 bases not matched to a gene; V was cut back by 2 bases and J by 5 bases. From germline, CDR1 is KGHDR and CDR2 SFDVKD.

This clonotype was counted many times. The chain combines TRBV7-2 with TRBJ2-5; 7 nucleotides match TRBD2. The V gene's germline CDR1 is SGHTA and CDR2 FQGNSA. V dropped 5 bases and J dropped 10; count of bases not matched to a gene: 19. CDR3 length: 16 amino acids. For the CDR3, the DNA is TGTGCCAGCAGCCGCTTGGGAGCTAGCGGCCATAGGGGCCAGTACTTC. It yields the protein CASSRLGASGHRGQYF.

In this sample, this clonotype turned up a few times. This chain joins TRBV7-8 and TRBJ2-1, with TRBD2 identical over 12 bases. Germline V gene data show CDR1 as SGHVS and CDR2 as FQNEAQ. V dropped 3 bases and J dropped 7; count of bases not matched to a gene: 4. This CDR3 region has 15 residues. CDR3 sequence reads: CASSLTSGSKNEQFF. The CDR3 nucleotides are TGTGCCAGCAGCTTGACTAGCGGGAGTAAAAATGAGCAGTTCTTC. Drawing the rest from reference TRBV7-8 and TRBJ2-1, the complete variable domain is GAGVSQSPRYKVAKRGQDVALRCDPISGHVSLFWYQQALGQGPEFLTYFQNEAQLDKSGLPSDRFFAERPEGSVSTLKIQRTQQEDSAVYLCASSLTSGSKNEQFFGPGTRLTVL.